These 32 T cell receptor beta chains share one sample of origin, sequenced in a study of identical twins. In TCRdb, the 5' RACE reads were re-called with MiXCR into one record per CDR3 protein. The data show fewer than 350,000 distinct CDR3 sequences, roughly 8.6% seen once. These same records also appear under a second study, on yellow fever vaccine responses in identical twins.

The sequencing input was memory (CD45RO+) T cells sorted from blood. These receptors all come from a woman between 18 and 29 years old in good health.

Here the CDR3 reads CASSLEGMAADTQYF. Written as DNA, the CDR3 is TGTGCCAGCAGTTTAGAGGGAATGGCGGCAGATACGCAGTATTTT. The V and J genes are TRBV27 and TRBJ2-3, with a weak D call TRBD2 (5 bases). The CDR3 loop spans 15 amino acids. V was cut by 2 bases and J by 4 bases, with 13 bases left in between. CDR1 and CDR2 (germline): MNHEY, SMNVEV (reference sequence).

The V gene is TRBV6-1, the J gene TRBJ2-7; TRBD1 agrees at 7 bases. This CDR3 has 14 residues. Germline V CDR1 and CDR2: MNHNS, SASEGT. V dropped 4 bases and J dropped 3; count of bases not matched to a gene: 6. CDR3 region: CASSVGTAFYEQYF. The CDR3 region has the DNA TGTGCCAGCAGTGTCGGGACAGCTTTCTACGAGCAGTACTTC.

The chain couples TRBV5-5 to TRBJ2-1; weak D call: TRBD2 (5 bases). Germline values: CDR1 SGHKS, CDR2 YYEKEE (reference sequence). Trimming stripped 2 bases from V and 10 bases from J, with 10 bases between. This CDR3 contains 12 residues. The CDR3 is CASSFLDSEQFF. Here the CDR3 DNA reads TGTGCCAGCAGCTTCCTGGACTCGGAGCAGTTCTTC.

The rearrangement uses TRBV5-1 and TRBJ1-4, with D unclear. CDR1 and CDR2 from the germline V gene are SGHRS and YFSETQ. This CDR3 is 15 amino acids long. The ends were cut back, 3 bases at V and 5 bases at J, with 14 bases in the middle. The CDR3 region is CASSSWTGRNEKLFF. The CDR3 bases are TGCGCCAGCAGCTCCTGGACCGGACGAAATGAAAAACTGTTTTTT.

This clonotype appeared many times. The rearrangement joins TRBV7-9 to TRBJ1-6; D is unresolved. This CDR3 region has 14 residues. Trimming removed 3 bases from V and 6 bases from J, with 9 bases in between. The germline gives CDR1 SEHNR, CDR2 FQNEAQ (reference sequence). The CDR3 nucleotides read TGTGCCAGCAGCTTCCGGGCCACTAATTCACCCCTCCACTTT. This sequence encodes CASSFRATNSPLHF.

This clonotype was seen ten or more times. V is TRBV12-3 or TRBV12-4 and J is TRBJ2-5; TRBD1 agrees at 11 bases. V was pared by 3 bases and J by 9 bases, with 3 bases of the junction left unmatched. The length of the CDR3 is 13 residues. For the CDR3, the DNA is TGTGCCAGCAGTTTTAAGGGACAGGGGGCCCAGTACTTC. It encodes CASSFKGQGAQYF.

This clonotype has ten or more counts. The chain combines TRBV28 with TRBJ1-5; 9 positions match TRBD1. Germline loops: CDR1 MDHEN, CDR2 SYDVKM. CDR3 length: 15 residues. J lost 4 bases, V lost 7 bases, and 8 bases had no gene match. CDR3 loop: CASNIPGQGNQPQHF. The CDR3, as DNA: TGTGCCAGCAACATTCCGGGACAGGGAAATCAGCCCCAGCATTTT.

This clonotype was recorded at least ten times. The rearrangement links TRBV29-1 to TRBJ1-1, with a weak D call TRBD1 (5 bases). Germline values: CDR1 SQVTM, CDR2 ANQGSEA. Trimming took 6 bases from V and 11 from J, leaving 13 bases between them. The CDR3 extends over 10 amino acids. CDR3 protein: CSVDRGRAFF. The CDR3 nucleotides read TGCAGCGTGGATAGGGGTCGGGCTTTCTTT.

The table lists this clonotype with many counts. This sequence joins TRBV28 and TRBJ2-2; weak D call: TRBD2 (6 bases). The germline gives CDR1 MDHEN, CDR2 SYDVKM. CDR3 length equals 17 residues. The V gene lost 8 bases and the J gene lost 4 bases, with 23 bases spanning the gap. DNA for the CDR3: TGTGCCAGCGGTACCCGGGACTTTGAATTGGGCACCGGGGAGCTGTTTTTT. As protein: CASGTRDFELGTGELFF.

The rearrangement links TRBV12-3 or TRBV12-4 to TRBJ1-2; D is ambiguous. V shed 5 bases and J shed 7 bases, with 23 bases lying between them. The CDR3 has 16 residues. CDR3 sequence: CASSPGSQNLYGGYTF. In DNA, the CDR3 is TGTGCCAGCAGTCCGGGGTCTCAAAACCTCTACGGTGGCTACACCTTC.

The table lists this clonotype with many counts. The chain is built from TRBV12-3 or TRBV12-4 and TRBJ2-3; perhaps TRBD1 as D (6 bases). The CDR3 sequence is 14 residues long. With 2 bases removed from V and 6 bases from J, the gap between germline ends came to 12 bases. CDR3 coding DNA: TGTGCCAGCAGTTTATTGGGGGCCCCGGATACGCAGTATTTT. Its translation is CASSLLGAPDTQYF.

The chain carries TRBV6-1 and TRBJ2-5; 7 positions agree with TRBD2. Germline V lookup: CDR1 MNHNS, CDR2 SASEGT. Trimming took 5 bases from V and 8 from J; bases not matched to a gene: 11. CDR3 length equals 14 residues. The CDR3 here is CASSLPGGTNTQYF. The CDR3 DNA sequence: TGTGCCAGCAGTCTCCCGGGGGGAACGAACACCCAGTACTTC.

This clonotype was found a few times. This chain connects TRBV24-1 to TRBJ1-1, with TRBD1 as a possible D gene (5 bases). Between the trimmed V and J ends, which lost 0 bases and 5 bases, there was a span of 6 bases. The CDR3 length is 13 residues. The germline gives CDR1 KGHDR, CDR2 SFDVKD. The DNA for the CDR3 is TGTGCCACCAGTGATTTGTGGGGGACTGAAGCTTTCTTT. Translated, it gives CATSDLWGTEAFF.

This clonotype was seen repeatedly, ten times or more. The chain couples TRBV25-1 to TRBJ2-7; no clear D gene. Looked up from germline, CDR1 is MGHDK and CDR2 is SYGVNS. The germline V and J ends were trimmed by 3 bases and 1 base, with 7 bases remaining between them. The CDR3 has 13 residues. The CDR3 DNA is TGTGCCAGCAGTGATCCCTATTCCTACGAGCAGTACTTC. It codes for CASSDPYSYEQYF.

About this clonotype: One end of the junction fails to match germline, which may point to a read error. The gene calls are TRBV20-1 and TRBJ2-6; D may be TRBD1 or TRBD2 (5 bases each). Germline V CDR1 and CDR2: DFQATT, SNEGSKA (reference sequence). The CDR3 consists of 17 residues. CDR3 coding DNA: TGCTGTGCTAGCCAGGGTACGGTTAGGTCTGGGGCCAACGTCCTGACTTTC. Amino acids: CCASQGTVRSGANVLTF.

This clonotype was found a few times. The V gene is TRBV20-1, the J gene TRBJ2-6; 12 bases agree with TRBD1. With V trimmed by 6 bases and J by 4 bases, 10 bases remained unmatched. The CDR3 spans 17 residues. Germline V CDR1 and CDR2: DFQATT, SNEGSKA (reference sequence). The CDR3 loop reads CSAPLGQGASGANVLTF. The DNA for the CDR3 is TGCAGTGCACCTTTGGGACAGGGGGCCTCGGGGGCCAACGTCCTGACTTTC.

V is TRBV7-2 and J is TRBJ2-7, with 7 bases identical to TRBD1. In germline, CDR1 is SGHTA, CDR2 FQGNSA. With V trimmed by 5 bases and J by 0 bases, 7 bases remained unmatched. The CDR3 length is 15 residues. CDR3 in DNA: TGTGCCAGCAGCGCAAGGACAGGCAGCTCCTACGAGCAGTACTTC. It is translated as CASSARTGSSYEQYF.

This clonotype occurred many times. The gene calls are TRBV12-3 or TRBV12-4 and TRBJ2-5; D not resolved. The CDR3 sequence is 16 residues long. Trimming removed 3 bases at V and 0 bases at J, with 14 bases between. The CDR3 DNA follows: TGTGCCAGCAGTTTCGGTTCCACACAGTACCAAGAGACCCAGTACTTC. Residues: CASSFGSTQYQETQYF.

This clonotype was detected ten times or more. The V and J genes are TRBV3-1 and TRBJ2-2; D is perhaps TRBD2 (7 bases). CDR3 size: 17 residues. The germline CDR1 and CDR2 sequences are LGHDT and YNNKEL (reference sequence). Trimming cost V 1 base and J 4 bases, with 16 bases left between them. The CDR3 here is CASSQVGGGPSTGELFF. For the CDR3, the DNA is TGTGCCAGCAGCCAAGTGGGGGGGGGGCCGAGCACCGGGGAGCTGTTTTTT.

This clonotype was seen a handful of times. The chain uses TRBV7-9 and TRBJ2-1; 8 bases map to TRBD2. Germline values: CDR1 SEHNR, CDR2 FQNEAQ (reference sequence). CDR3 length equals 13 residues. J lost 8 bases, V lost 4 bases, and 4 bases had no gene match. The DNA of the CDR3 is TGTGCCAGCAGCTGGGGACTAGTCGATGAGCAGTTCTTC. Translated, it gives CASSWGLVDEQFF.

This clonotype was recorded a few times. The chain carries TRBV29-1 and TRBJ2-7; 12 bases are a match to TRBD2. After removal of 5 bases from V and 1 base from J, the junction contained 6 bases not matched to a gene. CDR1 and CDR2 (germline): SQVTM, ANQGSEA. There are 15 residues in the CDR3. CDR3 sequence (DNA): TGCAGCGTTCGTCTGACTAGCGGGAGATCCTACGAGCAGTACTTC. Encoded protein: CSVRLTSGRSYEQYF.

This clonotype was found many times. V and J are TRBV2 and TRBJ1-5, with D possibly being TRBD1 (5 bases). Germline V gene data show CDR1 as SNHLY and CDR2 as FYNNEI. This CDR3 spans 13 amino acids. The V end lost 6 bases, the J end lost 3 bases, and 9 bases lay between the germline ends. The CDR3 here is CASRGDHNQPQHF. In DNA form, the CDR3 reads TGTGCCAGCAGGGGGGACCACAATCAGCCCCAGCATTTT. The full variable domain, its missing parts supplied by reference TRBV2 and TRBJ1-5, is EPEVTQTPSHQVTQMGQEVILRCVPISNHLYFYWYRQILGQKVEFLVSFYNNEISEKSEIFDDQFSVERPDGSNFTLKIRSTKLEDSAMYFCASRGDHNQPQHFGDGTRLSIL.

This sequence joins TRBV12-3 or TRBV12-4 and TRBJ2-1; 15 bases line up with TRBD2. Trimming removed 11 bases from V and 0 bases from J; junction bases left unmatched: 8. The CDR3 consists of 17 residues. CDR3 region: CASGGTSGRNSYNEQFF. The CDR3 DNA sequence: TGTGCCTCAGGGGGGACTAGCGGGAGGAACTCCTACAATGAGCAGTTCTTC.

Many counts were recorded for this clonotype. This chain links TRBV12-3 or TRBV12-4 with TRBJ1-2; tentatively, D is TRBD1 (6 bases). The CDR3 is 14 amino acids. Trimming shortened V by 2 bases and J by 6 bases, and 13 bases separated the two germline ends. The CDR3, as DNA: TGTGCCAGCAGTTTAACACAGGGAGGGGATGGCTACACCTTC. Protein product: CASSLTQGGDGYTF.

This clonotype was detected a few times. The V and J genes are TRBV24-1 and TRBJ2-1; D is perhaps TRBD1 (6 bases). This CDR3 comprises 16 residues. The germline CDR1 and CDR2 sequences are KGHDR and SFDVKD. Trimming shortened V by 4 bases and J by 5 bases, and 17 bases separated the two germline ends. The CDR3 sequence is CATSEATGTRHNEQFF. The CDR3, as DNA: TGTGCCACCAGTGAGGCCACCGGGACAAGACACAATGAGCAGTTCTTC.

This clonotype occurred a few times. CDR3 sequence: CASSEDPYLSGANVLTF. The CDR3 region has the DNA TGTGCCAGCAGTGAAGACCCCTACCTCTCTGGGGCCAACGTCCTGACTTTC. The V gene is TRBV2, the J gene TRBJ2-6; D ambiguous. Germline lookup yields CDR1 SNHLY and CDR2 FYNNEI. V was clipped by 1 base and J by 0 bases, with 10 bases between them. The CDR3 has 17 amino acids.

This clonotype was detected many times. The chain is built from TRBV6-5 and TRBJ2-5, with no clear D. This CDR3 region has 18 residues. The ends were cut back, 2 bases at V and 5 bases at J, with 24 bases in the middle. From germline, CDR1 is MNHEY and CDR2 SVGAGI. CDR3 nucleotides: TGTGCCAGCAGTTACCGAGTGACCCAGCCCCTTAATCTCGAGACCCAGTACTTC. Protein product: CASSYRVTQPLNLETQYF.

This clonotype was observed a handful of times. The V call is TRBV28, the J call TRBJ2-6; 12 bases line up with TRBD2. The ends lost 3 bases at V and 4 bases at J; junction bases unmatched: 4. The CDR3 contains 17 residues. Germline V gives CDR1 MDHEN, CDR2 SYDVKM. CDR3 DNA sequence: TGTGCCAGCAGTTTCGTGACTAGCGGGAGCGGGGCCAACGTCCTGACTTTC. This sequence encodes CASSFVTSGSGANVLTF. Using reference TRBV28 and TRBJ2-6 for the parts outside the CDR3, the full variable domain is DVKVTQSSRYLVKRTGEKVFLECVQDMDHENMFWYRQDPGLGLRLIYFSYDVKMKEKGDIPEGYSVSREKKERFSLILESASTNQTSMYLCASSFVTSGSGANVLTFGAGSRLTVL.

This clonotype was seen repeatedly, ten times or more. The J gene is TRBJ2-3, the V gene TRBV12-3 or TRBV12-4; 8 nucleotides line up with TRBD2. The CDR3 runs to 13 residues. The V gene end was trimmed by 5 bases and the J gene end by 9 bases; junction bases not matched to a gene: 7. The CDR3 region is CASSDGTGGTQYF. The DNA for the CDR3 is TGTGCCAGCAGTGACGGGACGGGAGGGACGCAGTATTTT.

The J gene is TRBJ2-1, the V gene TRBV20-1; TRBD2 agrees at 7 bases. The CDR3 totals 12 residues. The V gene's germline CDR1 is DFQATT and CDR2 SNEGSKA (reference sequence). Trimming cost V 6 bases and J 7 bases; bases outside gene matches: 6. In DNA, the CDR3 is TGCAGTGCCCTGACTAGCTGGAATGAGCAGTTCTTC. Its translation is CSALTSWNEQFF.

This clonotype showed up just a few times. The chain uses TRBV18 and TRBJ2-1; the D is unclear. The V gene's germline CDR1 is KGHSH and CDR2 LQKENI. Trimming cost V 3 bases and J 9 bases, with 15 bases left between them. This CDR3 spans 14 amino acids. CDR3 region: CASSPTKSVGEQFF. CDR3 nucleotide sequence: TGTGCCAGCTCACCCACGAAGTCCGTGGGTGAGCAGTTCTTC. Full variable domain (rest looked up from reference TRBV18 and TRBJ2-1): NAGVMQNPRHLVRRRGQEARLRCSPMKGHSHVYWYRQLPEEGLKFMVYLQKENIIDESGMPKERFSAEFPKEGPSILRIQQVVRGDSAAYFCASSPTKSVGEQFFGPGTRLTVL.

A few counts support this clonotype. The chain carries TRBV9 and TRBJ2-7, with 8 bases matching TRBD2. V shed 1 base, J shed 4 bases, and the junction held 7 bases outside the gene matches. The CDR3 sequence is 15 residues long. In germline, CDR1 is SGDLS, CDR2 YYNGEE. CDR3 sequence: CASSVQSSGKYEQYF. In nucleotides, the CDR3 is TGTGCCAGCAGCGTACAAAGTAGCGGGAAATACGAGCAGTACTTC.